These 21 T cell receptor beta chains were all obtained from the same sample, sequenced in a study of patients and donors after allogeneic stem cell transplantation. One entry per CDR3 protein, called by TCRdb with MiXCR from the RT-PCR reads. The data contain about 40,000 distinct CDR3 sequences, more than 30% of them singletons. The sample taken for sequencing was blood, either unsorted or a sorted T cell fraction (not recorded which). The receptors stem from a human donor who was either an allogeneic HSCT recipient or a stem cell or donor lymphocyte infusion donor (not recorded which). It is not recorded whose cells these are; they may come from a transplant donor.

This clonotype was observed once. V is TRBV29-1 and J is TRBJ2-7; 7 bases map to TRBD1. The V gene's germline CDR1 is SQVTM and CDR2 ANQGSEA. V lost 6 bases to trimming and J lost 1 base; unmatched junction nucleotides: 6. The CDR3 has 13 amino acids. CDR3 in amino acids: CSVKDRFSYEQYF. CDR3 sequence (DNA): TGCAGCGTAAAGGACAGGTTTTCCTACGAGCAGTACTTC.

V is TRBV19 and J is TRBJ1-1; no clear D. V was pared by 9 bases and J by 3 bases, with 17 bases between. The germline V gene encodes CDR1 LNHDA and CDR2 SQIVND (reference sequence). This CDR3 has 14 amino acids. CDR3 protein: CASSFNIGHTEAFF. The CDR3 coding sequence is TGTGCCAGCTCCTTCAACATCGGGCACACTGAAGCTTTCTTT.

This clonotype was seen more than once but under ten times. This sequence joins TRBV4-3 and TRBJ1-4; D gene unclear. The V gene lost 0 bases and the J gene lost 2 bases, with 10 bases spanning the gap. Germline CDR1 reads LGHNA; CDR2 reads YSLEER. The CDR3 has 16 amino acids. Here the CDR3 reads CASSQDIQRTNEKLFF. The CDR3 region has the DNA TGCGCCAGCAGCCAAGATATTCAGCGCACTAATGAAAAACTGTTTTTT.

This clonotype appeared a few times. The chain joins TRBV4-1 to TRBJ1-3; D is unresolved. Looked up from germline, CDR1 is MGHRA and CDR2 is YSYEKL. Trimming removed 1 base from V and 4 bases from J, with 17 bases in between. This CDR3 comprises 17 residues. CDR3 nucleotides: TGCGCCAGCAGCCAAGGGACGGGCCGTTTTCTCGGAAACACCATATATTTT. Encoded protein: CASSQGTGRFLGNTIYF.

This chain joins TRBV28 and TRBJ1-2; no reliable D call. This CDR3 has 13 amino acids. V was cut by 6 bases and J by 7 bases, with 15 bases left in between. Germline V gene sequence: CDR1 MDHEN, CDR2 SYDVKM. The CDR3 loop is CASSLAQVVGYTF. CDR3 DNA: TGTGCCAGCAGCTTAGCGCAAGTCGTTGGCTACACCTTC.

The chain carries TRBV20-1 and TRBJ1-1, with D unresolved. There are 13 residues in the CDR3. Trimming cost V 6 bases and J 1 base, with 12 bases left between them. Per the germline V gene, CDR1 is DFQATT and CDR2 is SNEGSKA (reference sequence). CDR3 sequence reads: CSALAAGNTEAFF. In DNA, the CDR3 is TGCAGTGCCCTAGCCGCTGGGAACACTGAAGCTTTCTTT.

The chain uses TRBV2 and TRBJ2-7; the match to TRBD2 covers 8 bases. CDR1 SNHLY and CDR2 FYNNEI come from the germline V gene. The junction had 15 bases not matched to a gene; V was cut back by 7 bases and J by 4 bases. The CDR3 covers 16 residues. In DNA form, the CDR3 reads TGTGCCAGCAATTCATATATCGGGAGGGCCAGATACGAGCAGTACTTC. Protein product: CASNSYIGRARYEQYF.

The chain has TRBV6-6 and TRBJ2-2; D remains ambiguous. CDR3 length: 12 residues. CDR1 is MNHNY, CDR2 SVGAGI, per germline (reference sequence). Trimming left V 5 bases short and J 7 bases short, with 8 bases between. CDR3 DNA sequence: TGTGCCAGCAGTAACCAGGACGGGGAGCTGTTTTTT. Protein sequence: CASSNQDGELFF.

The chain employs TRBV6-2 or TRBV6-3 and TRBJ1-5; a weak D match, TRBD1 (6 bases). CDR1 is MNHEY and CDR2 is SVGEGT in the germline V gene. The CDR3 is 16 amino acids. V was pared by 2 bases and J by 4 bases, with 15 bases between. This chain's CDR3 is CASSYLPGHLNQPQHF. In nucleotides, the CDR3 is TGTGCCAGCAGTTACCTTCCGGGACATTTAAATCAGCCCCAGCATTTT.

This clonotype was seen more than once but under ten times. V usage is TRBV5-1 and J usage is TRBJ1-1; D ambiguous. This CDR3 is built from 14 residues. The V end lost 0 bases, the J end lost 5 bases, and 11 bases lay between the germline ends. Germline V lookup: CDR1 SGHRS, CDR2 YFSETQ. CDR3 loop: CASSLDLRGTEAFF. The CDR3 nucleotides are TGCGCCAGCAGCTTGGACCTCCGTGGAACTGAAGCTTTCTTT.

This clonotype was seen a few times. Written as DNA, the CDR3 is TGTGCCAGCAGCCTGACGGGGCTCGGAAACACCATATATTTT. This gives the protein CASSLTGLGNTIYF. This chain connects TRBV5-6 to TRBJ1-3, with a possible D match to TRBD1 (5 bases). CDR3 length: 14 residues. The ends were cut back, 4 bases at V and 4 bases at J, with 12 bases in the middle. Germline values: CDR1 SGHDT, CDR2 YYEEEE. The variable domain in full, completed from reference TRBV5-6 and TRBJ1-3, reads DAGVTQSPTHLIKTRGQQVTLRCSPKSGHDTVSWYQQALGQGPQFIFQYYEEEERQRGNFPDRFSGHQFPNYSSELNVNALLLGDSALYLCASSLTGLGNTIYFGEGSWLTVV.

The V and J genes are TRBV12-3 or TRBV12-4 and TRBJ2-1; D not resolved. The V and J ends lost 5 bases and 7 bases respectively, with 9 bases between them. The CDR3 has 12 residues. The CDR3 bases are TGTGCCAGCAGTCTGGCAGCAAATGAGCAGTTCTTC. It yields the protein CASSLAANEQFF.

The chain has TRBV19 and TRBJ2-7; D may be TRBD1 (6 bases). Germline V gene lookup returns CDR1 LNHDA and CDR2 SQIVND (reference sequence). V shed 11 bases and J shed 4 bases, with 12 bases lying between them. The CDR3 is made up of 11 amino acids. The CDR3 DNA is TGTGCCTTCACAGGGTTTTACGAGCAGTACTTC. It is translated as CAFTGFYEQYF. The full variable domain, with the rest looked up from reference TRBV19 and TRBJ2-7, is DGGITQSPKYLFRKEGQNVTLSCEQNLNHDAMYWYRQDPGQGLRLIYYSQIVNDFQKGDIAEGYSVSREKKESFPLTVTSAQKNPTAFYLCAFTGFYEQYFGPGTRLTVT.

The chain recombines TRBV12-3 or TRBV12-4 with TRBJ2-7, with TRBD2 identical over 12 bases. The length of the CDR3 is 15 residues. Trimming took 10 bases from V and 7 from J; bases not matched to a gene: 14. The CDR3 is CAITPRLAGAGEQYF. CDR3 DNA sequence: TGTGCCATCACCCCTCGACTAGCGGGAGCGGGGGAGCAGTACTTC.

The rearrangement joins TRBV4-3 to TRBJ1-6; D perhaps matches TRBD1 (5 bases). Trimming shortened V by 0 bases and J by 8 bases, and 14 bases separated the two germline ends. CDR1 LGHNA and CDR2 YSLEER come from the germline V gene. This CDR3 contains 16 residues. CDR3 amino acids: CASSQDRGRVHSPLHF. In DNA, the CDR3 is TGCGCCAGCAGCCAAGATCGGGGGAGGGTTCATTCACCCCTCCACTTT.

Details on this clonotype: This may arise from a read error, as a much more abundant clone is one base away. Likely a read error: the CDR3 ends without its conserved phenylalanine or tryptophan. The rearrangement joins TRBV12-3 or TRBV12-4 to TRBJ1-1; 9 bases fit TRBD1. The CDR3 contains 14 residues. J lost 4 bases, V lost 8 bases, and 8 bases had no gene match. The CDR3 region has the DNA TGTGCCAGCGGCCCACGGACAGGGGCCACTGAAGCTTTCTTG. Amino acids: CASGPRTGATEAFL.

This clonotype was counted a few times. V usage is TRBV11-2 and J usage is TRBJ2-1; the match to TRBD2 covers 10 bases. The germline CDR1 and CDR2 sequences are SGHAT and FQNNGV. V shed 4 bases and J 5 bases; nucleotides not matched to a gene: 14. This CDR3 contains 18 residues. The CDR3: CASSSHPSGSVVNNEQFF. CDR3 sequence (DNA): TGTGCCAGCAGCTCACACCCTAGCGGGAGCGTGGTGAACAATGAGCAGTTCTTC. The whole variable domain, remainder taken from reference TRBV11-2 and TRBJ2-1, is EAGVAQSPRYKIIEKRQSVAFWCNPISGHATLYWYQQILGQGPKLLIQFQNNGVVDDSQLPKDRFSAERLKGVDSTLKIQPAKLEDSAVYLCASSSHPSGSVVNNEQFFGPGTRLTVL.

This clonotype was observed a handful of times. The genes are TRBV29-1 and TRBJ1-3, with D hard to call. The germline gives CDR1 SQVTM, CDR2 ANQGSEA. This CDR3 region has 13 residues. V gave up 6 bases and J gave up 4 bases, with 13 bases separating them. The CDR3 loop reads CSVPGVGGNTIYF. CDR3 DNA sequence: TGCAGCGTCCCCGGAGTCGGAGGAAACACCATATATTTT. Full variable domain (outside the CDR3, taken from reference TRBV29-1 and TRBJ1-3): SAVISQKPSRDICQRGTSLTIQCQVDSQVTMMFWYRQQPGQSLTLIATANQGSEATYESGFVIDKFPISRPNLTFSTLTVSNMSPEDSSIYLCSVPGVGGNTIYFGEGSWLTVV.

This clonotype has just a few counts. This chain connects TRBV29-1 to TRBJ1-4; the D gene is possibly TRBD1 (5 bases). Germline CDR1 is SQVTM and CDR2 is ANQGSEA. Trimming took off 3 bases at V and 5 bases at J, with 10 bases between the two ends. CDR3 length equals 13 residues. In DNA form, the CDR3 reads TGCAGCGTTGACGGGGGGATGAATGAAAAACTGTTTTTT. Translated, it gives CSVDGGMNEKLFF.

CDR3 in DNA: TGTGCCAGCAGCGTAACAGGCAGTAATGGCTACACCTTC. Its protein product is CASSVTGSNGYTF. The chain has TRBV9 and TRBJ1-2, with D possibly TRBD1 on 5 matching bases. Trimming shortened V by 1 base and J by 6 bases, and 10 bases separated the two germline ends. Germline V gives CDR1 SGDLS, CDR2 YYNGEE. The CDR3 is 13 amino acids.

This clonotype was seen a single time. This chain links TRBV10-3 with TRBJ2-7; TRBD2 agrees at 8 bases. Germline assignment: CDR1 ENHRY and CDR2 SYGVKD. This CDR3 comprises 15 residues. Unmatched junction bases numbered 9, after V lost 4 bases and J lost 4 bases. CDR3 residues: CAISVFGREGYEQYF. CDR3 sequence (DNA): TGTGCCATCAGTGTATTCGGGAGGGAAGGTTACGAGCAGTACTTC.